Here is one T cell receptor beta chain with its context. What it recognizes is unknown. This sample was included in a study of T cell responses to AZD1222 COVID-19 vaccine. The study, taken as a whole, reports: Researchers report vaccine-associated CD4 TCRs spanning spike, with dominance at 160-218 and 743-854.

The J segment lost 6 bases and the V segment lost 0 bases, leaving 8 bases of the junction unmatched. Germline CDR1 reads LGHNT; CDR2 reads FRNRAP. The CDR3 extends over 17 amino acids. Repertoires were generated with immunoSEQ multiplex PCR, while TCRdb's copy carries only in-frame clones and drops some. Of 150,000 or so clones listed, roughly 91% are singletons. The clonotype originates from an adult in good health. The chain recombines TRBV12-5 with TRBJ2-1; 10 bases agree with TRBD1. Sequenced material: peripheral blood, taken on day 0 of AZD1222 vaccination. The CDR3 region has the DNA TGTGCTAGTGGTTTGGTGACTGGGACAGGGGTTCGCAATGAGCAGTTCTTC. Protein product: CASGLVTGTGVRNEQFF.